This T cell receptor (beta chain) emerged from a study of identical twins. A word on this clonotype: Its antigen is still unknown.

Study outcomes and limitations: There were fewer insertions in abundant cord blood beta clonotypes, but memory repertoires showed no such pattern. Out-of-frame alpha sequences shared between twins exhibited an excess of low generation probability.

TCRdb ran MiXCR on the 5' RACE reads and lists one entry per CDR3 protein. This sample has fewer than 650,000 distinct CDR3 sequences, with about 7.1% found just once. The CDR3 is made up of 12 amino acids. CDR1 is SGHAT, CDR2 FQNNGV, per germline. With 6 bases removed from V and 7 bases from J, the gap between germline ends came to 12 bases. Separately, the same data were catalogued under a study of yellow fever vaccine responses in identical twins.

The clonotype comes from a woman between 18 and 30 years old in good health. Sequencing was performed on PBMCs. V is TRBV11-2 and J is TRBJ1-1; D is unclear. CDR3 DNA: TGTGCCAGCAGAAGGCAGGCAGATGAAGCTTTCTTT. As protein: CASRRQADEAFF. Combining the CDR3 with reference TRBV11-2 and TRBJ1-1 gives the whole variable domain EAGVAQSPRYKIIEKRQSVAFWCNPISGHATLYWYQQILGQGPKLLIQFQNNGVVDDSQLPKDRFSAERLKGVDSTLKIQPAKLEDSAVYLCASRRQADEAFFGQGTRLTVV.